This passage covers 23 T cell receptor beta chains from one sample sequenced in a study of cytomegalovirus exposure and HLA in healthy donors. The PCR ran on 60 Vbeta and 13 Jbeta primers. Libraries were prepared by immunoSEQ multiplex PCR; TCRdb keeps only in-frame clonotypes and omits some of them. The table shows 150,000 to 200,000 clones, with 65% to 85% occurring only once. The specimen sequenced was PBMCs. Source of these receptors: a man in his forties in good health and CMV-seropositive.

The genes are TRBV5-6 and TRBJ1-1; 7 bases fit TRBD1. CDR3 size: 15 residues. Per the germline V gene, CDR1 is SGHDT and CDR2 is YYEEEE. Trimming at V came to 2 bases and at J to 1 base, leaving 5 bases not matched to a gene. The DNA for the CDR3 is TGTGCCAGCAGCTTCTACAGGGGTCAGAACACTGAAGCTTTCTTT. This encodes CASSFYRGQNTEAFF. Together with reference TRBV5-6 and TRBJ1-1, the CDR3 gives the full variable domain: DAGVTQSPTHLIKTRGQQVTLRCSPKSGHDTVSWYQQALGQGPQFIFQYYEEEERQRGNFPDRFSGHQFPNYSSELNVNALLLGDSALYLCASSFYRGQNTEAFFGQGTRLTVV.

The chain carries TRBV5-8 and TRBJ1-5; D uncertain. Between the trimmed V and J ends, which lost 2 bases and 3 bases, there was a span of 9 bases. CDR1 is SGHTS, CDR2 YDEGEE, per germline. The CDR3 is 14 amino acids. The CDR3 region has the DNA TGTGCCAGCAGCTTTGGAGGGCACAATCAGCCCCAGCATTTT. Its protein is CASSFGGHNQPQHF.

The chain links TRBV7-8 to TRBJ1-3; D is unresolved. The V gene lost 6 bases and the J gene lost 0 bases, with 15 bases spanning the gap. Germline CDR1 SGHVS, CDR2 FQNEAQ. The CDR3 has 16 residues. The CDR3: CASSQVTPSSGNTIYF. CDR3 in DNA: TGTGCCAGCAGTCAGGTCACCCCGAGCTCTGGAAACACCATATATTTT.

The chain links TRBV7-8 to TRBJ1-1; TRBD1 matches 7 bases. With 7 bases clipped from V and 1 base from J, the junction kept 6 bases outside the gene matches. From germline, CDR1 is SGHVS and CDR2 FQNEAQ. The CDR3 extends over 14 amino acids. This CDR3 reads CASTQAGGNTEAFF. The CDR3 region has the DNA TGTGCCAGCACCCAGGCAGGGGGGAACACTGAAGCTTTCTTT.

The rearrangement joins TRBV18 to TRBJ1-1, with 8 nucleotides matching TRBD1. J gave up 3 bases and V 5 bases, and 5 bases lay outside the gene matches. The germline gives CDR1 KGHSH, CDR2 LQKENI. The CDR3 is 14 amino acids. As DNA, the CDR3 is TGTGCCAGCTCATCACAGGGGGGGGACACTGAAGCTTTCTTT. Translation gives CASSSQGGDTEAFF.

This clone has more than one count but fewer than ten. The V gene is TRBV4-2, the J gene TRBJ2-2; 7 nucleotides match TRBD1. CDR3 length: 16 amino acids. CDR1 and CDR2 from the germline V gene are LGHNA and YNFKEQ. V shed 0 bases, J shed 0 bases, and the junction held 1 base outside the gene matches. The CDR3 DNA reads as TGTGCCAGCAGCCAAGATGGGACAGCGAACACCGGGGAGCTGTTTTTT. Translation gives CASSQDGTANTGELFF.

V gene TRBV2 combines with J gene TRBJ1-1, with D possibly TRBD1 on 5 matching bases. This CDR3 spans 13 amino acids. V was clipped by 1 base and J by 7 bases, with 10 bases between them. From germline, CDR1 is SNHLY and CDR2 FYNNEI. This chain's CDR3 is CASSEGRVDEAFF. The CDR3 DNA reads TGTGCCAGCAGTGAAGGCAGGGTTGATGAAGCTTTCTTT.

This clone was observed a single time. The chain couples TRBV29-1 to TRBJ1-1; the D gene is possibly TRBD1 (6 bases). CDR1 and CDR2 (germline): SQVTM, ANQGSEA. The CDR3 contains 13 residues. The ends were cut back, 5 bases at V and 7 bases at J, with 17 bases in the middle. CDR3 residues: CSVREQGPREAFF. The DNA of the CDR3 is TGCAGCGTTCGGGAACAGGGTCCACGTGAAGCTTTCTTT.

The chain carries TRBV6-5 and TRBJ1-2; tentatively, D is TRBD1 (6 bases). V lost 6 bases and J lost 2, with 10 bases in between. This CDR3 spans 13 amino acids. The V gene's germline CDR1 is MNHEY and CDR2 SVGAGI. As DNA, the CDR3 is TGTGCCAGCAGGCCGGACAGAAACTATGGCTACACCTTC. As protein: CASRPDRNYGYTF.

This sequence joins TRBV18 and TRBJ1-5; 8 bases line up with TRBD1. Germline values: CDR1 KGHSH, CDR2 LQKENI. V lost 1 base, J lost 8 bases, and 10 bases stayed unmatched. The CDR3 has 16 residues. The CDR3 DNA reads TGTGCCAGCTCACCACTAGACAGGGGATCCGGGGAGCCCCAGCATTTT. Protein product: CASSPLDRGSGEPQHF.

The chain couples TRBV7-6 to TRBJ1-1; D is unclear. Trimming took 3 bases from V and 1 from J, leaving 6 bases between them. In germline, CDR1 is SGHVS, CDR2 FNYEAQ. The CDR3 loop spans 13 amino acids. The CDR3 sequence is CASSLQENTEAFF. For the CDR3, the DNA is TGTGCCAGCAGCTTGCAGGAGAACACTGAAGCTTTCTTT.

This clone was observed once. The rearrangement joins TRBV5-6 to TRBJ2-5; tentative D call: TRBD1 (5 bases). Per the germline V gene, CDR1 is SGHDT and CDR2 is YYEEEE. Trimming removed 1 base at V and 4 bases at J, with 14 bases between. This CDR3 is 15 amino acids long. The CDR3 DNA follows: TGTGCCAGCAGCTTGCCGCCAGGGATATCAGAGACCCAGTACTTC. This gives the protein CASSLPPGISETQYF.

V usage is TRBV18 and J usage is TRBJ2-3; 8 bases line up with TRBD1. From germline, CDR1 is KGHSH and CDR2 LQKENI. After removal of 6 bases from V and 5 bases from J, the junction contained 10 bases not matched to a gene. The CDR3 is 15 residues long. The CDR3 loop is CASSPFQGAGDTQYF. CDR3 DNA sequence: TGTGCCAGCTCCCCCTTTCAGGGGGCGGGAGATACGCAGTATTTT. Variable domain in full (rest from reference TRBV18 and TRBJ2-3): NAGVMQNPRHLVRRRGQEARLRCSPMKGHSHVYWYRQLPEEGLKFMVYLQKENIIDESGMPKERFSAEFPKEGPSILRIQQVVRGDSAAYFCASSPFQGAGDTQYFGPGTRLTVL.

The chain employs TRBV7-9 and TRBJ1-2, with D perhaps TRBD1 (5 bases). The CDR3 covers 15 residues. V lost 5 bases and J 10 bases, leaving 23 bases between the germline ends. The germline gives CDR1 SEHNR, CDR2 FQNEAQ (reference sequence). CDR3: CASSSRGEDLELYTF. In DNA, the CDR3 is TGTGCCAGCAGCAGTCGGGGGGAGGACCTCGAGCTCTACACCTTC.

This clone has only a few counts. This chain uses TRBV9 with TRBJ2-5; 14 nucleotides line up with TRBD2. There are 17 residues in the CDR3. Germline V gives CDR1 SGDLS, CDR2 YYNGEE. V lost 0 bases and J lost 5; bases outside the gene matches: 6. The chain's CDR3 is CASSVGLAGGQGETQYF. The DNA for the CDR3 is TGTGCCAGCAGCGTAGGACTAGCGGGGGGGCAGGGGGAGACCCAGTACTTC.

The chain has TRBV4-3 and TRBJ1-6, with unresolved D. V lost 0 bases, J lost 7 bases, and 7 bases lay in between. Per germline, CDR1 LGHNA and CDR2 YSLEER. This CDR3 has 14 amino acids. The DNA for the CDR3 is TGCGCCAGCAGCCAAGAAGGGAGGAATTCACCCCTCCACTTT. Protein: CASSQEGRNSPLHF.

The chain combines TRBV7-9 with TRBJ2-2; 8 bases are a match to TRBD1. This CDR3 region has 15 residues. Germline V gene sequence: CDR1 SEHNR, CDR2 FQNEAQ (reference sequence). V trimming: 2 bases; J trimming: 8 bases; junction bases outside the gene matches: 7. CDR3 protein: CASSLPTGVLGELFF. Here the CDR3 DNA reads TGTGCCAGCAGCTTACCGACAGGGGTACTTGGGGAGCTGTTTTTT.

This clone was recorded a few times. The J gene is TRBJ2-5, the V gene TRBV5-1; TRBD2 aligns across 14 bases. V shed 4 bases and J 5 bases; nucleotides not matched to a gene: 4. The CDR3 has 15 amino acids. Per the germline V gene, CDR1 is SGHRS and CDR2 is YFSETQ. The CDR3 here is CASSKRTSGGETQYF. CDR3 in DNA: TGCGCCAGCAGCAAAAGGACTAGCGGGGGGGAGACCCAGTACTTC. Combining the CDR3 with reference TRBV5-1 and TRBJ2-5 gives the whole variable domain KAGVTQTPRYLIKTRGQQVTLSCSPISGHRSVSWYQQTPGQGLQFLFEYFSETQRNKGNFPGRFSGRQFSNSRSEMNVSTLELGDSALYLCASSKRTSGGETQYFGPGTRLLVL.

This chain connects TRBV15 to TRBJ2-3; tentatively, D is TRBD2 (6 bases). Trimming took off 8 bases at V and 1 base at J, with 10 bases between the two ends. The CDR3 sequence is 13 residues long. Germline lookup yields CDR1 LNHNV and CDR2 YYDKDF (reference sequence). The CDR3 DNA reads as TGTGCCACCCGCGGCGGGGGCACAGATACGCAGTATTTT. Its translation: CATRGGGTDTQYF.

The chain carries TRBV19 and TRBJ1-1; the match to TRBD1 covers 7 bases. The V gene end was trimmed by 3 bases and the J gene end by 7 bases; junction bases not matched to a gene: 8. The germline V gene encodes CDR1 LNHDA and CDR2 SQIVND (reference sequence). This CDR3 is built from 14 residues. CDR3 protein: CASSMQQGSDEAFF. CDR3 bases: TGTGCCAGTAGTATGCAACAGGGGAGTGATGAAGCTTTCTTT. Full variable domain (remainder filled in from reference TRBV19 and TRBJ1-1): DGGITQSPKYLFRKEGQNVTLSCEQNLNHDAMYWYRQDPGQGLRLIYYSQIVNDFQKGDIAEGYSVSREKKESFPLTVTSAQKNPTAFYLCASSMQQGSDEAFFGQGTRLTVV.

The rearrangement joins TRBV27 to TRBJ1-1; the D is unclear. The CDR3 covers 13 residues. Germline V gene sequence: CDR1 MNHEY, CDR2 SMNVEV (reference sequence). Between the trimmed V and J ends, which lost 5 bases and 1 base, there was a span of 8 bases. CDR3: CASSPERNTEAFF. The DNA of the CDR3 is TGTGCCAGCAGTCCTGAGAGGAACACTGAAGCTTTCTTT.

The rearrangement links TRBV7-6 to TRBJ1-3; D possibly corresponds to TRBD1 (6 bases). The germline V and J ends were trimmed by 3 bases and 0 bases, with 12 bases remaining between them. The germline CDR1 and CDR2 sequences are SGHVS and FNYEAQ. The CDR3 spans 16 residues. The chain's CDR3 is CASSLGRGSSGNTIYF. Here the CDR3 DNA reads TGTGCCAGCAGCTTGGGCAGGGGCAGCTCTGGAAACACCATATATTTT.

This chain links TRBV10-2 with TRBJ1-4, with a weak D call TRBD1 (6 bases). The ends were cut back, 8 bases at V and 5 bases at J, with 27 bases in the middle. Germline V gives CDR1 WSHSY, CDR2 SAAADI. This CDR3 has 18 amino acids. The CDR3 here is CASSTPPGRGVRNEKLFF. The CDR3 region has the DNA TGCGCCAGCTCTACACCTCCCGGGAGGGGGGTCCGAAATGAAAAACTGTTTTTT.